This T cell receptor beta chain is from a study of blood T cell repertoires in COVID-19. Study in general: The United States, Italy and Spain were the sources of the acute and convalescent COVID-19 samples. The analysed material was cDNA or gDNA that came from T cells, B-cell-depleted T cells, or PBMCs.

The V segment lost 3 bases and the J segment 13 bases; nucleotides outside the gene matches: 9. The CDR3 covers 13 residues. Germline V gene lookup returns CDR1 SGHNT and CDR2 YYREEE (reference sequence). Sequencing used immunoSEQ multiplex PCR; TCRdb keeps in-frame clones, though not all of them. This sample yields about 150,000 clones, of which under 90% are seen a single time; around 7.9% belongs to the top ten. Symptom resolution, clearance, or two negative PCRs marked donors in Cohort 3 as recovered. The chain recombines TRBV5-4 with TRBJ2-1; TRBD1 aligns across 8 bases. The sequencing input was PBMCs or T cells enriched from blood (not recorded which). The sequence derives from a man between 45 and 60 years old who had recovered from COVID-19. The CDR3 DNA sequence: TGTGCCAGCAGCTCGAAGCTGGACAGGGATCAGTTCTTC. Its translation is CASSSKLDRDQFF.